These 9 T cell receptor beta chains share one sample of origin, sequenced in a study of blood T cell repertoires in COVID-19 (dated by TCRdb to 2020 to 2022). Library creation used the immunoSEQ multiplex PCR assay. Held by TCRdb, this immuneACCESS table contains in-frame sequences only and omits some clones. Under half of the omission traces to an unresolved V gene where checked; the cause of the rest is unknown. In all, the sample holds 95,000 to 150,000 clones, and roughly 86% of those were seen once. The top ten constitute about 5.4% of the sample. Input material: peripheral blood. The receptors derive from a human donor in a cohort sampled during active COVID-19.

The genes are TRBV6-6 and TRBJ1-2, with D hard to call. The CDR3 totals 12 residues. V dropped 2 bases and J dropped 8 bases, with 9 bases sitting between them. Germline V CDR1 and CDR2: MNHNY, SVGAGI (reference sequence). Here the CDR3 reads CASSYGREGYTF. In DNA, the CDR3 is TGTGCCAGCAGTTACGGGAGGGAAGGCTACACCTTC.

V gene TRBV28 combines with J gene TRBJ2-1; TRBD1 matches at 9 bases. Losses at the gene ends were 0 bases for V and 4 bases for J; bases not matched to a gene: 7. The CDR3 is 17 amino acids. CDR1 MDHEN and CDR2 SYDVKM come from the germline V gene. The CDR3 DNA sequence: TGTGCCAGCAGTTTATGGGGACAGGGAGTTAGGTACAATGAGCAGTTCTTC. This encodes CASSLWGQGVRYNEQFF.

The chain employs TRBV27 and TRBJ1-5; TRBD1 is a possible D gene (6 bases). Germline-derived CDR1 and CDR2 are MNHEY and SMNVEV (reference sequence). The CDR3 covers 16 residues. Deletions cut 3 bases from V and 2 bases from J, with 14 bases between. CDR3: CASSLIGTMGNQPQHF. For the CDR3, the DNA is TGTGCCAGCAGTTTGATAGGGACAATGGGCAATCAGCCCCAGCATTTT.

This chain connects TRBV6-5 to TRBJ1-6, with TRBD1 identical over 7 bases. The CDR3 loop spans 14 amino acids. The germline V gene has CDR1 MNHEY and CDR2 SVGAGI. Trimming removed 2 bases from V and 12 bases from J; junction bases left unmatched: 7. The CDR3 DNA sequence: TGTGCCAGCAGTTACGAGGGGGCCAGGGGACCCCTCCACTTT. Translated, it gives CASSYEGARGPLHF.

The rearrangement links TRBV28 to TRBJ2-3; 10 nucleotides agree with TRBD2. V trimming: 3 bases; J trimming: 6 bases; junction bases outside the gene matches: 3. CDR3 length equals 14 residues. Germline lookup yields CDR1 MDHEN and CDR2 SYDVKM. CDR3 DNA: TGTGCCAGCAGTTTTAGCGGGAGGTCTGATACGCAGTATTTT. Its protein product is CASSFSGRSDTQYF.

The rearrangement links TRBV19 to TRBJ2-7, with D possibly matching TRBD1 (6 bases). The CDR3 contains 13 residues. Per the germline V gene, CDR1 is LNHDA and CDR2 is SQIVND (reference sequence). The ends were cut back, 2 bases at V and 5 bases at J, with 10 bases in the middle. This CDR3 reads CASSIHPGDEQYF. CDR3 nucleotides: TGTGCCAGTAGTATACATCCAGGGGACGAGCAGTACTTC.

This clone was seen a few times. CDR3 loop: CASSLETGVGYTF. Written as DNA, the CDR3 is TGTGCCAGCAGCTTAGAGACAGGGGTTGGCTACACCTTC. The J gene is TRBJ1-2, the V gene TRBV7-9; 8 nucleotides align to TRBD1. The germline V gene has CDR1 SEHNR and CDR2 FQNEAQ (reference sequence). V gave up 1 base and J gave up 7 bases; unmatched junction bases: 2. The CDR3 contains 13 residues.

The chain carries TRBV19 and TRBJ2-1; possibly TRBD1 for D (5 bases). This CDR3 contains 12 residues. V shed 2 bases and J shed 10 bases, with 9 bases lying between them. Per the germline V gene, CDR1 is LNHDA and CDR2 is SQIVND (reference sequence). The CDR3 sequence: CASSIQGGEQFF. DNA for the CDR3: TGTGCCAGTAGTATACAGGGCGGCGAGCAGTTCTTC.

The chain joins TRBV11-3 to TRBJ2-1; D perhaps matches TRBD1 (6 bases). The germline gives CDR1 SGHNT, CDR2 YENEEA. CDR3 length equals 13 residues. Trimming pared 4 bases from V and 12 bases from J, leaving 16 bases between. This CDR3 reads CASSSRQERRQFF. The DNA of the CDR3 is TGTGCCAGCAGCTCGAGACAGGAGAGGAGGCAGTTCTTC.